This note documents a single T cell receptor (beta chain) sequence. Antigen unknown. This record belongs to a study of graft-versus-host responses after intestinal transplantation. Whole-study context: Those transplanted obtained multivisceral, liver-intestinal, or isolated intestinal grafts.

Method: immunoSEQ multiplex PCR; TCRdb's copy keeps in-frame clones and lacks some. This sample has around 25,000 clones, with approximately 94% found just once. V lost 6 bases and J lost 2, with 17 bases in between. In germline, CDR1 is MDHEN, CDR2 SYDVKM. The CDR3 is made up of 16 amino acids. General observations from the study: GvH clones surfaced in recipient marrow, some emerging earlier in ileum or blood.

The J gene is TRBJ1-5, the V gene TRBV28, with TRBD1 as a possible D gene (6 bases). The source of this sequence is a human patient who received an intestinal transplant, so some T cells may come from the graft donor. Sequences were derived from PBMCs, sampled 156 days after intestinal transplant. The CDR3 sequence is CASSSDRQFGNQPQHF. CDR3 nucleotides: TGTGCCAGCAGCTCAGACAGGCAGTTTGGCAATCAGCCCCAGCATTTT.